The source of this TCR beta chain is a study of ipilimumab plus nivolumab after autologous stem cell transplantation. A note on this clone: Its antigen is currently unknown.

Study-level points and caveats: The authors say TCR, Treg and microbiome findings warrant further study.

Only in-frame clones appear in the TCRdb table, and some are missing; sequencing was by immunoSEQ multiplex PCR. The sample lists approximately 14,000 clones; 60% to 75% were seen once. The ends were cut back, 10 bases at V and 3 bases at J, with 16 bases in the middle. The length of the CDR3 is 14 residues. Germline V gene sequence: CDR1 MDHEN, CDR2 SYDVKM. The chain employs TRBV28 and TRBJ1-5; tentative D call: TRBD1 (5 bases). The material was PBMCs, obtained in a trial of ipilimumab plus nivolumab as post-transplant consolidation. This receptor was identified in a male donor with primary mediastinal lymphoma. CDR3 loop: CATCWGDDNQPQHF. CDR3 nucleotide sequence: TGTGCCACCTGCTGGGGGGATGACAATCAGCCCCAGCATTTT.